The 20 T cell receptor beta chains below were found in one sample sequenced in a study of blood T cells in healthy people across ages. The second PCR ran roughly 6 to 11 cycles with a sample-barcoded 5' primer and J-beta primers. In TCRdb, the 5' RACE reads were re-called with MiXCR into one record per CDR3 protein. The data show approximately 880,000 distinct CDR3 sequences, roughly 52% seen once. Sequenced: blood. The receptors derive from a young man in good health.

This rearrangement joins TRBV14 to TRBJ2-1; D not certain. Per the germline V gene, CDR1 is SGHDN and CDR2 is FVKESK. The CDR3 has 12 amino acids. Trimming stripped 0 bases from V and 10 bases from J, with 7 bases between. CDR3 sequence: CASSQEFDEQFF. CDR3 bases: TGTGCCAGCAGCCAAGAATTCGACGAGCAGTTCTTC.

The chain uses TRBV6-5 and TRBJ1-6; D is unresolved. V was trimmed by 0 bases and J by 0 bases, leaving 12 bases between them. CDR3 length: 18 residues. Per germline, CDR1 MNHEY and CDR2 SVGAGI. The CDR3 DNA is TGTGCCAGCAGTTACTCGCACGCCTCGAGCTCCTATAATTCACCCCTCCACTTT. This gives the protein CASSYSHASSSYNSPLHF.

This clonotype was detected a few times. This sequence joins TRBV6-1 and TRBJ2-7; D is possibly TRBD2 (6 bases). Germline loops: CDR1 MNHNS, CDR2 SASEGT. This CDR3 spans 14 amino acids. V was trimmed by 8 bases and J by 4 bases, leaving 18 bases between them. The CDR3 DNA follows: TGTGCCAGCTTTCTGTCCGGAGGGATATACGAGCAGTACTTC. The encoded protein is CASFLSGGIYEQYF.

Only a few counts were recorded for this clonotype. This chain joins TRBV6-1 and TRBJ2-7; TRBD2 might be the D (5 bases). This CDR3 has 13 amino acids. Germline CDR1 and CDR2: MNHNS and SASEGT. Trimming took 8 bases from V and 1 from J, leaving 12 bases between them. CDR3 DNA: TGTGCCAGCCGCTGGGCGGGTTCCTACGAGCAGTACTTC. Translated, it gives CASRWAGSYEQYF.

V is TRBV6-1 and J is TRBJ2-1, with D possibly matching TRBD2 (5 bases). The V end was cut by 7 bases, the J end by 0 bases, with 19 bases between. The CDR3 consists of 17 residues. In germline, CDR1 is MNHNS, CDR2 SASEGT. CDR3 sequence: CASTSAGVASSYNEQFF. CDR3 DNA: TGTGCCAGCACCTCGGCCGGGGTAGCGAGCTCCTACAATGAGCAGTTCTTC.

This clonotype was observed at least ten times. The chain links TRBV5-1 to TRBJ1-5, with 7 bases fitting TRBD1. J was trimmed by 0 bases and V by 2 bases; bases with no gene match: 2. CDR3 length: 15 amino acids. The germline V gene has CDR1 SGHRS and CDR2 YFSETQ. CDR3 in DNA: TGCGCCAGCAGCTTATCAGGGGGTAGCAATCAGCCCCAGCATTTT. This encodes CASSLSGGSNQPQHF.

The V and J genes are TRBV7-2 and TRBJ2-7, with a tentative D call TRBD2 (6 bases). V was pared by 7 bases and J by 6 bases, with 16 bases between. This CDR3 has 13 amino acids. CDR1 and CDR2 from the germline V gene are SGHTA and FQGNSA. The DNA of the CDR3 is TGTGCCAGCACCCCAAGGAGGGGAGGCGAGCAGTACTTC. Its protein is CASTPRRGGEQYF.

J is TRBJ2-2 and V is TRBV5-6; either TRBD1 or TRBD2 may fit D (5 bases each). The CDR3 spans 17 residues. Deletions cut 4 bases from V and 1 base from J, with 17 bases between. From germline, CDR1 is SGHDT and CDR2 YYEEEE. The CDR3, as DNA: TGTGCCAGCAGCCGAACTGGGACCCAGGGGAACACCGGGGAGCTGTTTTTT. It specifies CASSRTGTQGNTGELFF.

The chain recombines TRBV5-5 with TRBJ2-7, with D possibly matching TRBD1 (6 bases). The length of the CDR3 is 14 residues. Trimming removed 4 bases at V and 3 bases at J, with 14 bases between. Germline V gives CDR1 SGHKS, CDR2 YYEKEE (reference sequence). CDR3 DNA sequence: TGTGCCAGCAGCACCACGGGACACAGCTACGAGCAGTACTTC. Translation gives CASSTTGHSYEQYF. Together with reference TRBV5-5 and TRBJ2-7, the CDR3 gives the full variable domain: DAGVTQSPTHLIKTRGQQVTLRCSPISGHKSVSWYQQVLGQGPQFIFQYYEKEERGRGNFPDRFSARQFPNYSSELNVNALLLGDSALYLCASSTTGHSYEQYFGPGTRLTVT.

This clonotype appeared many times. CDR3: CSARGGQGSSTLEQYF. Here the CDR3 DNA reads TGCAGTGCTAGAGGTGGGCAGGGTTCATCCACCCTCGAGCAGTACTTC. The gene calls are TRBV20-1 and TRBJ2-7; D might be TRBD1 (5 bases). CDR1 DFQATT and CDR2 SNEGSKA come from the germline V gene (reference sequence). Between the trimmed V and J ends, which lost 1 base and 6 bases, there was a span of 22 bases. This CDR3 region has 16 residues.

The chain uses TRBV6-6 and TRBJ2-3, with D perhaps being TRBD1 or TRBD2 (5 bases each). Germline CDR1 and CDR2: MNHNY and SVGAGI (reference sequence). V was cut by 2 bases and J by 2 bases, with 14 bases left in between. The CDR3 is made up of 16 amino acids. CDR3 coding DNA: TGTGCCAGCAGTTACGGTGAGGGACCGATCACAGATACGCAGTATTTT. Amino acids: CASSYGEGPITDTQYF.

The CDR3 protein is CASMLAGAETQYF. CDR3 sequence (DNA): TGTGCCAGCATGCTAGCGGGGGCGGAGACCCAGTACTTC. The V and J genes are TRBV2 and TRBJ2-5, with TRBD2 identical over 10 bases. There are 13 residues in the CDR3. J lost 5 bases, V lost 7 bases, and 4 bases had no gene match. CDR1 is SNHLY and CDR2 is FYNNEI in the germline V gene.

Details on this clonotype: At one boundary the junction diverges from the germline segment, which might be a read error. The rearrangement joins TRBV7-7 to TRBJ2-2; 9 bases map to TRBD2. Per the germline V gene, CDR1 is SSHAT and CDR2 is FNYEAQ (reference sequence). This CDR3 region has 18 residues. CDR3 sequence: CASSLNPSGALNTGELFF. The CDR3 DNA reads TGTGCTAGCAGCTTAAATCCTAGCGGGGCCCTGAACACCGGGGAGCTGTTTTTT.

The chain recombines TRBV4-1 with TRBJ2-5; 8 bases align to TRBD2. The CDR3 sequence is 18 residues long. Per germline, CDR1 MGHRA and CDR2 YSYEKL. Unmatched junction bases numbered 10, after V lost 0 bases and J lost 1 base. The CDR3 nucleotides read TGCGCCAGCAGCCAAGATGTCGTCGGGGGGGTTAGCCAAGAGACCCAGTACTTC. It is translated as CASSQDVVGGVSQETQYF.

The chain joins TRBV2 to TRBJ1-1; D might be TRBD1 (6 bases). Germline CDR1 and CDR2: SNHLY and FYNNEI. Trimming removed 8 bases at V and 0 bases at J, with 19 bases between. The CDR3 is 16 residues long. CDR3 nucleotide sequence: TGTGCCAGCTCAGAGTTACCGGGACAAATGAACACTGAAGCTTTCTTT. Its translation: CASSELPGQMNTEAFF.

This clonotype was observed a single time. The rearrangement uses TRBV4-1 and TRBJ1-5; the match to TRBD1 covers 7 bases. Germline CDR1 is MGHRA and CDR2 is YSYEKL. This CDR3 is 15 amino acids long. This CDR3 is CTNSQESRGTQPQHF. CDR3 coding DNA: TGCACCAACAGCCAAGAGTCCAGGGGGACTCAGCCCCAGCATTTT.

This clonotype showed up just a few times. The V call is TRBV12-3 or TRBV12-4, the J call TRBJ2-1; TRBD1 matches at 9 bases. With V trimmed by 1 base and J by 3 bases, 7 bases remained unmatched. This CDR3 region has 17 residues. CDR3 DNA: TGTGCCAGCAGTTTAGGTCCCGGGACAGGGAACTACAATGAGCAGTTCTTC. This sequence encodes CASSLGPGTGNYNEQFF.

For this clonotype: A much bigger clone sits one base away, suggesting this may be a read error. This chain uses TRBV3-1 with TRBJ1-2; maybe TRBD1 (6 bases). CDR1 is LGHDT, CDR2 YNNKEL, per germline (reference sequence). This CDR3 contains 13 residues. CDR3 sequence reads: CAGRGRQDYGYTF. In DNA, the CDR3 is TGTGCCGGCAGGGGACGACAGGATTATGGCTACACCTTC. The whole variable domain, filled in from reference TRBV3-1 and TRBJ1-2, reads DTAVSQTPKYLVTQMGNDKSIKCEQNLGHDTMYWYKQDSKKFLKIMFSYNNKELIINETVPNRFSPKSPDKAHLNLHINSLELGDSAVYFCAGRGRQDYGYTFGSGTRLTVV.

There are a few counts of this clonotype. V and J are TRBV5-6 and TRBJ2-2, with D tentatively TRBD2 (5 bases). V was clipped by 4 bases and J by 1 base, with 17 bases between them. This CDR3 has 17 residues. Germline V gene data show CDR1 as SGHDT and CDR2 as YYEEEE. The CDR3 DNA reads TGTGCCAGCAGCCCGGTTGGGCGGAGGCTGAACACCGGGGAGCTGTTTTTT. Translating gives CASSPVGRRLNTGELFF.

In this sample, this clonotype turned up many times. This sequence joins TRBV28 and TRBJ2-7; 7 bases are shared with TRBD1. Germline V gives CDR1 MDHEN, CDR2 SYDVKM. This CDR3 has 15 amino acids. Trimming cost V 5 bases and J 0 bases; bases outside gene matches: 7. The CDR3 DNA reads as TGTGCCAGCAGTCCAAGGGGACAGCACTCCTACGAGCAGTACTTC. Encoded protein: CASSPRGQHSYEQYF.